A single sample is the source of the 27 T cell receptor beta chains below, sequenced in a study of OX40 agonist ivuxolimab in advanced cancers. The data were produced by immunoSEQ multiplex PCR, yet TCRdb's version contains in-frame clones alone and is incomplete. The profile shows over 70,000 clones, 70% to 90% of them singletons. The sequences come from CD4+ or CD8+ T cells sorted from blood, collected in a trial of the OX40 agonist ivuxolimab. Receptors were obtained from an adult with an advanced solid tumor such as melanoma, head and neck, liver or kidney cancer.

V and J are TRBV5-5 and TRBJ2-3, with D unresolved. CDR1 and CDR2 (germline): SGHKS, YYEKEE (reference sequence). Trimming left V 2 bases short and J 2 bases short, with 12 bases between. The CDR3 is 15 amino acids. The CDR3, as DNA: TGTGCCAGCAGCTTTCCCGTTGGCCTCACAGATACGCAGTATTTT. Translation gives CASSFPVGLTDTQYF. The whole variable domain, remainder taken from reference TRBV5-5 and TRBJ2-3, is DAGVTQSPTHLIKTRGQQVTLRCSPISGHKSVSWYQQVLGQGPQFIFQYYEKEERGRGNFPDRFSARQFPNYSSELNVNALLLGDSALYLCASSFPVGLTDTQYFGPGTRLTVL.

The chain is built from TRBV7-8 and TRBJ1-1; a possible D gene is TRBD1 (6 bases). Germline CDR1 SGHVS, CDR2 FQNEAQ. The V and J ends lost 6 bases and 11 bases respectively, with 16 bases between them. The CDR3 is 12 residues long. CDR3 amino acids: CASSFEGGRAFF. DNA of the CDR3: TGTGCCAGCAGTTTCGAAGGGGGTCGGGCTTTCTTT.

The V and J genes are TRBV5-8 and TRBJ1-3, with no clear D. This CDR3 region has 12 residues. CDR1 and CDR2 from the germline V gene are SGHTS and YDEGEE. V shed 2 bases and J shed 7 bases, with 7 bases lying between them. The chain's CDR3 is CASSLVANTIYF. In DNA, the CDR3 is TGTGCCAGCAGCTTAGTGGCGAACACCATATATTTT.

This clone was recorded only once. The CDR3 DNA sequence: TGTGCCAGCTCCCCCTCCCCAGAAACCTACGAGCAGTACTTC. Residues: CASSPSPETYEQYF. J is TRBJ2-7 and V is TRBV18; the D is unclear. The germline V gene has CDR1 KGHSH and CDR2 LQKENI. V shed 6 bases and J shed 2 bases, with 14 bases lying between them. The CDR3 extends over 14 amino acids.

This sequence joins TRBV30 and TRBJ2-6; D might be TRBD2 (6 bases). The germline V gene has CDR1 GTSNPN and CDR2 SVGIG (reference sequence). V was shortened by 5 bases and J by 2 bases, with 10 bases between the two germline ends. The CDR3 length is 14 residues. CDR3 sequence reads: CAWSTGAGANVLTF. The CDR3 DNA follows: TGTGCCTGGTCCACGGGAGCTGGGGCCAACGTCCTGACTTTC.

The rearrangement links TRBV30 to TRBJ1-4, with D perhaps matching TRBD1 (6 bases). The CDR3 is 17 residues long. Trimming removed 5 bases at V and 0 bases at J, with 19 bases between. Germline assignment: CDR1 GTSNPN and CDR2 SVGIG (reference sequence). The CDR3 DNA is TGTGCCTGGGGACGGGACACCTCCTTTGCAACTAATGAAAAACTGTTTTTT. As protein: CAWGRDTSFATNEKLFF.

V gene TRBV10-3 combines with J gene TRBJ1-6; 7 nucleotides line up with TRBD1. Trimming removed 6 bases from V and 0 bases from J; junction bases left unmatched: 2. Germline V lookup: CDR1 ENHRY, CDR2 SYGVKD. CDR3 length: 15 residues. CDR3 sequence (DNA): TGTGCCATCAGGACAGGGAGCTCCTATAATTCACCCCTCCACTTT. It translates to CAIRTGSSYNSPLHF.

The J gene is TRBJ2-5, the V gene TRBV6-1; the D gene is possibly TRBD2 (7 bases). Per germline, CDR1 MNHNS and CDR2 SASEGT. The V end lost 4 bases, the J end lost 5 bases, and 11 bases lay between the germline ends. CDR3 size: 13 residues. As DNA, the CDR3 is TGTGCCAGCAGTGGGGGGAGGGGGGAGACCCAGTACTTC. Amino acids: CASSGGRGETQYF.

The V gene is TRBV5-1, the J gene TRBJ2-2, with 9 nucleotides matching TRBD2. After removal of 1 base from V and 4 bases from J, the junction contained 14 bases not matched to a gene. CDR1 is SGHRS, CDR2 YFSETQ, per germline. This CDR3 has 19 amino acids. The CDR3 reads CASSLLRTGLAGSTGELFF. DNA for the CDR3: TGCGCCAGCAGCTTGCTACGGACGGGACTAGCAGGGAGCACCGGGGAGCTGTTTTTT. The whole variable domain, filled in from reference TRBV5-1 and TRBJ2-2, reads KAGVTQTPRYLIKTRGQQVTLSCSPISGHRSVSWYQQTPGQGLQFLFEYFSETQRNKGNFPGRFSGRQFSNSRSEMNVSTLELGDSALYLCASSLLRTGLAGSTGELFFGEGSRLTVL.

This chain uses TRBV19 with TRBJ1-4, with 8 nucleotides matching TRBD1. V shed 5 bases and J 7 bases; nucleotides not matched to a gene: 6. From germline, CDR1 is LNHDA and CDR2 SQIVND (reference sequence). There are 14 residues in the CDR3. The CDR3 DNA sequence: TGTGCCAGTAGTTACAGGGGGTTAAGTGAAAAACTGTTTTTT. Translated: CASSYRGLSEKLFF.

V is TRBV7-6 and J is TRBJ2-5; 8 bases are a match to TRBD2. This CDR3 comprises 14 residues. The germline gives CDR1 SGHVS, CDR2 FNYEAQ. The V and J ends lost 2 bases and 5 bases, in that order; junction bases with no gene match: 4. The CDR3 bases are TGTGCCAGCAGCTTAAGACCGGGGGGGGAGACCCAGTACTTC. It translates to CASSLRPGGETQYF. The whole variable domain, filled in from reference TRBV7-6 and TRBJ2-5, reads GAGVSQSPRYKVTKRGQDVALRCDPISGHVSLYWYRQALGQGPEFLTYFNYEAQQDKSGLPNDRFSAERPEGSISTLTIQRTEQRDSAMYRCASSLRPGGETQYFGPGTRLLVL.

This rearrangement joins TRBV7-2 to TRBJ1-2; 9 nucleotides align to TRBD1. Trimming cost V 5 bases and J 8 bases; bases outside gene matches: 12. Germline lookup yields CDR1 SGHTA and CDR2 FQGNSA. The CDR3 is made up of 15 amino acids. CDR3: CASSQGRQGEKGYTF. The CDR3 nucleotides are TGTGCCAGCAGCCAGGGACGACAGGGGGAGAAAGGCTACACCTTC.

This clone has only a few counts. V and J are TRBV14 and TRBJ1-1, with a weak D call TRBD1 (5 bases). V lost 4 bases to trimming and J lost 8 bases, with 8 bases between them. The CDR3 extends over 11 amino acids. Germline CDR1 and CDR2: SGHDN and FVKESK. CDR3 sequence (DNA): TGTGCCAGCAGCCCGGGACGCGAAGCTTTCTTT. Residues: CASSPGREAFF.

V usage is TRBV6-1 and J usage is TRBJ2-1; 8 nucleotides agree with TRBD2. V trimming: 3 bases; J trimming: 4 bases; junction bases outside the gene matches: 5. The germline CDR1 and CDR2 sequences are MNHNS and SASEGT. The CDR3 is 15 residues long. In DNA, the CDR3 is TGTGCCAGCAGTGACAGCGGGGGCCGATACAATGAGCAGTTCTTC. Translating gives CASSDSGGRYNEQFF.

The chain joins TRBV5-1 to TRBJ2-2; D is undetermined. The germline gives CDR1 SGHRS, CDR2 YFSETQ. The CDR3 covers 14 residues. Trimming took off 1 base at V and 4 bases at J, with 8 bases between the two ends. The CDR3 DNA is TGCGCCAGCAGCTTGTCTCAGTCCACCGGGGAGCTGTTTTTT. Residues: CASSLSQSTGELFF.

The chain employs TRBV5-1 and TRBJ2-1; TRBD2 matches at 9 bases. This CDR3 is built from 16 residues. J gave up 1 base and V 2 bases, and 4 bases lay outside the gene matches. CDR1 is SGHRS, CDR2 YFSETQ, per germline. CDR3 sequence (DNA): TGCGCCAGCAGCTTTGGCGGGGGGGTTTCCTACAATGAGCAGTTCTTC. The encoded protein is CASSFGGGVSYNEQFF.

The rearrangement uses TRBV9 and TRBJ1-3; no definite D call. This CDR3 has 14 residues. Trimming left V 2 bases short and J 4 bases short, with 10 bases between. Per germline, CDR1 SGDLS and CDR2 YYNGEE. CDR3 DNA sequence: TGTGCCAGCAGCGTCCGCCTGGACGGAAACACCATATATTTT. It encodes CASSVRLDGNTIYF.

The sample holds a few counts of this clone. V is TRBV27 and J is TRBJ2-7; D may match TRBD1 or TRBD2 (6 bases each). CDR1 is MNHEY and CDR2 is SMNVEV in the germline V gene (reference sequence). V was cut by 5 bases and J by 7 bases, with 15 bases left in between. The CDR3 spans 13 residues. The CDR3: CASSQGGRGEQYF. DNA for the CDR3: TGTGCCAGCAGTCAAGGGGGGCGGGGAGAGCAGTACTTC.

This chain uses TRBV5-1 with TRBJ2-5, with 8 positions matching TRBD2. The CDR3 is made up of 13 amino acids. Germline values: CDR1 SGHRS, CDR2 YFSETQ. With 7 bases clipped from V and 5 bases from J, the junction kept 7 bases outside the gene matches. The CDR3 spells CASYGGGYETQYF. Written as DNA, the CDR3 is TGCGCCAGCTACGGGGGGGGCTATGAGACCCAGTACTTC.

V is TRBV11-2 and J is TRBJ2-2; 10 bases agree with TRBD2. Germline lookup yields CDR1 SGHAT and CDR2 FQNNGV. The ends lost 1 base at V and 7 bases at J; junction bases unmatched: 6. The CDR3 sequence is 16 residues long. For the CDR3, the DNA is TGTGCCAGCAGCTTAGCAGCGGGGGGGCCTGTCGGGGAGCTGTTTTTT. Its protein product is CASSLAAGGPVGELFF.

This chain uses TRBV2 with TRBJ1-6; D uncertain. Trimming took 6 bases from V and 3 from J, leaving 12 bases between them. The CDR3 runs to 15 residues. Germline V CDR1 and CDR2: SNHLY, FYNNEI. The CDR3 DNA follows: TGTGCCAGCAGCCCAAGGGAGTACTATAATTCACCCCTCCACTTT. This sequence encodes CASSPREYYNSPLHF.

V gene TRBV6-6 combines with J gene TRBJ2-1, with TRBD1 identical over 7 bases. In germline, CDR1 is MNHNY, CDR2 SVGAGI (reference sequence). This CDR3 region has 14 residues. Losses at the gene ends were 7 bases for V and 7 bases for J; bases not matched to a gene: 10. The CDR3: CASTGDRISNEQFF. The CDR3 DNA follows: TGTGCCAGCACCGGGGACAGAATTTCGAATGAGCAGTTCTTC.

This clone was found once. This chain joins TRBV5-1 and TRBJ1-1; 8 bases are a match to TRBD1. The J segment lost 4 bases and the V segment lost 0 bases, leaving 5 bases of the junction unmatched. CDR3 size: 15 residues. The germline V gene has CDR1 SGHRS and CDR2 YFSETQ. CDR3 nucleotide sequence: TGCGCCAGCAGCTTGGGGGGACAGGCGGGCACTGAAGCTTTCTTT. Encoded protein: CASSLGGQAGTEAFF.

This sequence joins TRBV7-2 and TRBJ1-2; no clear D. CDR1 and CDR2 (germline): SGHTA, FQGNSA. The CDR3 is 14 amino acids. V was clipped by 6 bases and J by 5 bases, with 16 bases between them. The CDR3 DNA follows: TGTGCCAGCAGACTAAGGGCGCAGGTTTATGGCTACACCTTC. As protein: CASRLRAQVYGYTF.

The chain joins TRBV2 to TRBJ1-1, with a tentative D call TRBD1 (5 bases). Trimming removed 4 bases from V and 1 base from J, with 10 bases in between. In germline, CDR1 is SNHLY, CDR2 FYNNEI. The CDR3 loop spans 14 amino acids. This CDR3 is CASSVQGANTEAFF. CDR3 in DNA: TGTGCCAGCAGTGTGCAGGGAGCGAACACTGAAGCTTTCTTT.

This clone was picked up one time. The chain couples TRBV4-2 to TRBJ2-7; D could derive from TRBD1 or TRBD2 (5 bases each). CDR3 length: 14 amino acids. V shed 0 bases and J shed 4 bases, with 10 bases lying between them. The germline V gene encodes CDR1 LGHNA and CDR2 YNFKEQ. CDR3 sequence: CASSQEGRGYEQYF. CDR3 DNA: TGTGCCAGCAGCCAAGAGGGGCGCGGGTACGAGCAGTACTTC.

The V and J genes are TRBV7-8 and TRBJ2-3; weak D call: TRBD1 (6 bases). Germline V gene sequence: CDR1 SGHVS, CDR2 FQNEAQ. Trimming removed 7 bases at V and 3 bases at J, with 17 bases between. The CDR3 extends over 15 amino acids. The DNA of the CDR3 is TGTGCCAGCAAAACCGACAGGAGGATAACAGATACGCAGTATTTT. It codes for CASKTDRRITDTQYF.